One sample yielded the 13 T cell receptor beta chains listed below, sequenced in a study of shared clonotypes between healthy human individuals. The table came from immunoSEQ multiplex PCR; TCRdb's copy has only in-frame clones and leaves some out. The table has about 2 million clones, 85% to 95% seen once; the top ten hold about 0.13%. Material: naive CD4+ T cells sorted from blood. Noted subset: CD45RA+ positively selected. These receptors all stem from a man aged 18 to 30 in good health.

The chain carries TRBV5-1 and TRBJ2-2; D perhaps matches TRBD2 (7 bases). The CDR3 totals 16 residues. Germline values: CDR1 SGHRS, CDR2 YFSETQ. Trimming stripped 6 bases from V and 3 bases from J, with 18 bases between. CDR3 bases: TGCGCCAGCACCCGGGGGGACACAACCTACACCGGGGAGCTGTTTTTT. Translation gives CASTRGDTTYTGELFF. The variable domain in full, completed from reference TRBV5-1 and TRBJ2-2, reads KAGVTQTPRYLIKTRGQQVTLSCSPISGHRSVSWYQQTPGQGLQFLFEYFSETQRNKGNFPGRFSGRQFSNSRSEMNVSTLELGDSALYLCASTRGDTTYTGELFFGEGSRLTVL.

A note on this clone: The sample contains more than one DNA sequence encoding this CDR3. The rearrangement joins TRBV2 to TRBJ2-1; 7 positions agree with TRBD1. V was clipped by 4 bases and J by 3 bases; unmatched bases: 0. CDR1 is SNHLY, CDR2 FYNNEI, per germline. The CDR3 extends over 13 amino acids. The CDR3 sequence: CASSGTGYNEQFF. The CDR3 region has the DNA TGTGCCAGCAGTGGGACAGGCTACAATGAGCAGTTCTTC.

The chain recombines TRBV11-3 with TRBJ2-3, with 7 bases matching TRBD2. CDR3 length: 14 residues. V shed 3 bases and J 5 bases; nucleotides not matched to a gene: 5. CDR1 is SGHNT, CDR2 YENEEA, per germline. The DNA of the CDR3 is TGTGCCAGCAGCTTTGGCGGGAGTGGAGATACGCAGTATTTT. Protein product: CASSFGGSGDTQYF. The full variable domain, its missing parts supplied by reference TRBV11-3 and TRBJ2-3, is EAGVVQSPRYKIIEKKQPVAFWCNPISGHNTLYWYLQNLGQGPELLIRYENEEAVDDSQLPKDRFSAERLKGVDSTLKIQPAELGDSAVYLCASSFGGSGDTQYFGPGTRLTVL.

Remarks on this clone: Other DNA sequences in this sample translate to the same CDR3. The rearrangement links TRBV29-1 to TRBJ1-4, with a weak D call TRBD1 (6 bases). There are 12 residues in the CDR3. CDR1 and CDR2 from the germline V gene are SQVTM and ANQGSEA. The ends were cut back, 6 bases at V and 8 bases at J, with 13 bases in the middle. CDR3 loop: CSVGQLGEKLFF. Here the CDR3 DNA reads TGCAGCGTAGGACAGTTGGGAGAAAAACTGTTTTTT.

The chain couples TRBV5-1 to TRBJ2-3; 9 nucleotides match TRBD1. Germline lookup yields CDR1 SGHRS and CDR2 YFSETQ. The junction had 8 bases not matched to a gene; V was cut back by 5 bases and J by 4 bases. This CDR3 has 15 residues. The CDR3 DNA sequence: TGCGCCAGCAGGGAGACAGGGGGTGGAGCAGATACGCAGTATTTT. Translation gives CASRETGGGADTQYF.

J is TRBJ2-3 and V is TRBV7-3; the D is unclear. This CDR3 is built from 14 residues. The germline V and J ends were trimmed by 2 bases and 4 bases, with 10 bases remaining between them. Germline V gives CDR1 SGHTA, CDR2 FQGTGA. Here the CDR3 DNA reads TGTGCCAGCAGCTTAGTGGGTATCGCAGATACGCAGTATTTT. It yields the protein CASSLVGIADTQYF. Using reference TRBV7-3 and TRBJ2-3 for the parts outside the CDR3, the full variable domain is GAGVSQTPSNKVTEKGKYVELRCDPISGHTALYWYRQSLGQGPEFLIYFQGTGAADDSGLPNDRFFAVRPEGSVSTLKIQRTERGDSAVYLCASSLVGIADTQYFGPGTRLTVL.

This chain links TRBV10-3 with TRBJ2-7; the D gene is possibly TRBD1 (6 bases). CDR1 is ENHRY and CDR2 is SYGVKD in the germline V gene. V lost 0 bases, J lost 2 bases, and 11 bases lay in between. The CDR3 covers 15 residues. The CDR3 DNA sequence: TGTGCCATCAGTGAGTCCCAGGGGAGCCCCTACGAGCAGTACTTC. It codes for CAISESQGSPYEQYF.

This clone was seen only a few times. The gene calls are TRBV6-1 and TRBJ2-7, with 11 bases fitting TRBD2. This CDR3 is built from 14 residues. Trimming cost V 8 bases and J 2 bases; bases outside gene matches: 5. Germline lookup yields CDR1 MNHNS and CDR2 SASEGT. The CDR3 nucleotides are TGTGCCAGCCTTCTAGCGGGAGGCCCCTACGAGCAGTACTTC. It is translated as CASLLAGGPYEQYF.

This chain joins TRBV10-3 and TRBJ2-3; 8 nucleotides line up with TRBD1. In germline, CDR1 is ENHRY, CDR2 SYGVKD. V shed 4 bases, J shed 2 bases, and the junction held 11 bases outside the gene matches. The CDR3 is made up of 17 amino acids. The CDR3 region is CAISGPRTGQITDTQYF. The CDR3 DNA is TGTGCCATCAGTGGCCCCCGGACAGGGCAGATCACAGATACGCAGTATTTT.

The chain is built from TRBV27 and TRBJ2-6, with 7 positions matching TRBD1. The ends lost 2 bases at V and 0 bases at J; junction bases unmatched: 10. Germline V gives CDR1 MNHEY, CDR2 SMNVEV (reference sequence). This CDR3 region has 19 residues. The CDR3 is CASSLNYGTALSGANVLTF. CDR3 bases: TGTGCCAGCAGTTTAAACTATGGGACAGCCCTCTCTGGGGCCAACGTCCTGACTTTC.

In the case of this clone: The identical CDR3 is also encoded by other nucleotide sequences in the sample. The V call is TRBV29-1, the J call TRBJ2-6; TRBD2 is a possible D gene (6 bases). The V and J ends lost 3 bases and 0 bases respectively, with 6 bases between them. Germline CDR1 and CDR2: SQVTM and ANQGSEA. The CDR3 consists of 14 residues. DNA of the CDR3: TGCAGCGTTGAGGGGGGCTCTGGGGCCAACGTCCTGACTTTC. Its translation is CSVEGGSGANVLTF.

The rearrangement uses TRBV5-1 and TRBJ1-6, with D maybe TRBD1 (6 bases). Germline values: CDR1 SGHRS, CDR2 YFSETQ. The CDR3 loop spans 15 amino acids. Deletions cut 2 bases from V and 8 bases from J, with 14 bases between. The CDR3: CASSFTGTWDSPLHF. For the CDR3, the DNA is TGCGCCAGCAGCTTTACAGGGACTTGGGATTCACCCCTCCACTTT.

V usage is TRBV29-1 and J usage is TRBJ1-2; D might be TRBD1 (6 bases). The CDR3 consists of 13 residues. Trimming pared 8 bases from V and 0 bases from J, leaving 13 bases between. Germline loops: CDR1 SQVTM, CDR2 ANQGSEA. This chain's CDR3 is CSTRGGPNYGYTF. CDR3 bases: TGCAGCACGAGAGGGGGGCCTAACTATGGCTACACCTTC.